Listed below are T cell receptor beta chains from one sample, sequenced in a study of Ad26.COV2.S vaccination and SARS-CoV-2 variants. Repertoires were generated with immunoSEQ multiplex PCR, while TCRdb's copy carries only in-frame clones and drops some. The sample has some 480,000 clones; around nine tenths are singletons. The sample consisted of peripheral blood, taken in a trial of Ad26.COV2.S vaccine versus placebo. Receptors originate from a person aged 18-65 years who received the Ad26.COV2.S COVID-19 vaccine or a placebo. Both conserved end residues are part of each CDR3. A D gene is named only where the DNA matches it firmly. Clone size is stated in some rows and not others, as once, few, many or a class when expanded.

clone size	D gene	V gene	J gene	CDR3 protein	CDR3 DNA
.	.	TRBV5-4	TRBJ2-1	CASSLGYRGGNEQFF	TGTGCCAGCAGCTTGGGGTACAGGGGAGGAAATGAGCAGTTCTTC
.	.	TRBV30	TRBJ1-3	CAWSQGSGNTIYF	TGTGCCTGGAGTCAGGGCTCTGGAAACACCATATATTTT
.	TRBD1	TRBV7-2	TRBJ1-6	CASSPLGQGYSPLHF	TGTGCCAGCAGCCCCTTGGGACAGGGTTATTCACCCCTCCACTTT
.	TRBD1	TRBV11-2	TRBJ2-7	CASSPTTGVFSYEQYF	TGTGCCAGCAGCCCTACGACAGGGGTCTTCTCCTACGAGCAGTACTTC
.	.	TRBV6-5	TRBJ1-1	CASRGAGENTEAFF	TGTGCCAGCAGGGGCGCGGGGGAGAACACTGAAGCTTTCTTT
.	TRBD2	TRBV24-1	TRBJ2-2	CATSAHVAGAGELFF	TGTGCCACCAGTGCCCACGTAGCGGGAGCTGGGGAGCTGTTTTTT
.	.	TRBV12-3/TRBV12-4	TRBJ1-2	CASSPSGARGYTF	TGTGCCAGCAGTCCCTCAGGAGCTCGGGGCTACACCTTC
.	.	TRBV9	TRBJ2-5	CASSVVEGATQYF	TGTGCCAGCAGCGTAGTGGAGGGAGCGACCCAGTACTTC
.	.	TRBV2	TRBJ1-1	CASSQVVGTEAFF	TGTGCCAGCTCCCAGGTCGTGGGCACTGAAGCTTTCTTT
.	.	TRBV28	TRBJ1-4	CASSLGITAANEKLFF	TGTGCCAGCAGTTTAGGTATAACGGCAGCTAATGAAAAACTGTTTTTT
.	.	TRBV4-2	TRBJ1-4	CASSQAQRQGRGEKLFF	TGTGCCAGCAGCCAAGCCCAACGTCAGGGACGAGGTGAAAAACTGTTTTTT
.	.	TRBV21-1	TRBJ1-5	CASSTDLRTGFMGNQPQHF	TGTGCCAGCAGCACAGACCTCAGGACAGGGTTTATGGGCAATCAGCCCCAGCATTTT
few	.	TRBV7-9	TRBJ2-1	CASSLAGSYNEQFF	TGTGCCAGCAGCTTAGCGGGTTCCTACAATGAGCAGTTCTTC
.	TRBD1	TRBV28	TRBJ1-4	CASSLPQGRELFF	TGTGCCAGCAGTTTGCCACAGGGGCGGGAACTGTTTTTT
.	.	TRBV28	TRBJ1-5	CASTHGGYRNQPQHF	TGTGCCAGCACCCACGGGGGATACCGCAATCAGCCCCAGCATTTT
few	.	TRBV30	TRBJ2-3	CAWRGWALGTDTQYF	TGTGCCTGGCGGGGGTGGGCATTAGGTACAGATACGCAGTATTTT
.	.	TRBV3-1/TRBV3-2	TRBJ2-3	CDLPGSPQNEQYF	TGTGACCTACCGGGGTCGCCCCAGAACGAGCAGTATTTT
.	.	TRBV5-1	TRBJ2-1	CASSWSGSSGNEQFF	TGCGCCAGCAGCTGGTCAGGATCCTCGGGGAATGAGCAGTTCTTC
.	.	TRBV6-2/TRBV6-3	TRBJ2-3	CASSYMKASTSQYF	TGTGCCAGCAGTTACATGAAGGCTTCTACATCGCAGTATTTT
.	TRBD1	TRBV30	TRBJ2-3	CAWSVPGTETDTQYF	TGTGCCTGGAGTGTACCGGGGACAGAGACAGATACGCAGTATTTT
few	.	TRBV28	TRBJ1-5	CASSSPNQPQHF	TGTGCCAGCAGTTCGCCCAATCAGCCCCAGCATTTT
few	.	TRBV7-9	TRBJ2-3	CASTPGTDTQYF	TGTGCCAGCACCCCAGGCACAGATACGCAGTATTTT
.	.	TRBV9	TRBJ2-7	CASSVGDHEAREQYF	TGTGCCAGCAGCGTAGGGGATCACGAAGCGCGCGAGCAGTACTTC
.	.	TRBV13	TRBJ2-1	CASSSTPMNEQFF	TGTGCCAGCAGCTCGACCCCGATGAATGAGCAGTTCTTC
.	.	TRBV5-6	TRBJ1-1	CASSLGGRGAFF	TGTGCCAGCAGCTTGGGTGGGAGGGGAGCTTTCTTT
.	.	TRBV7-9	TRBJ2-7	CASSLSGLLNYEQYF	TGTGCCAGCAGCTTATCGGGACTCTTAAACTACGAGCAGTACTTC
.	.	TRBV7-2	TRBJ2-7	CASSPTLYEQYF	TGTGCCAGCAGCCCAACTCTCTACGAGCAGTACTTC
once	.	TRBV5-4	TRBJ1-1	CASTFTAGTEAFF	TGTGCCAGCACCTTCACGGCCGGCACTGAAGCTTTCTTT
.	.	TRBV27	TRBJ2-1	CASSSREVSSYNEQFF	TGTGCCAGCAGTTCCAGAGAAGTGAGCTCCTACAATGAGCAGTTCTTC
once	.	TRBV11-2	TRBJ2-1	CASSLMTNEQFF	TGTGCCAGCAGCTTAATGACGAATGAGCAGTTCTTC
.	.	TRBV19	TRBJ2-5	CASSTDRGGTQYF	TGTGCCAGTAGTACCGATAGAGGCGGGACCCAGTACTTC
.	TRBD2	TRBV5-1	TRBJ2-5	CASSQGTSLFQETQYF	TGCGCCAGCAGCCAGGGGACTAGCTTGTTCCAAGAGACCCAGTACTTC
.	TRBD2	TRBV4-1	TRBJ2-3	CASSQQGLAGDFTDTQYF	TGCGCCAGCAGCCAACAAGGACTAGCGGGGGACTTCACAGATACGCAGTATTTT
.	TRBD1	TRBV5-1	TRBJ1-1	CASSLKGQGEAFF	TGCGCCAGCAGCCTAAAAGGACAGGGTGAAGCTTTCTTT
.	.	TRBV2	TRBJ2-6	CASRPAGSSGANVLTF	TGTGCCAGCAGGCCGGCAGGGAGTTCTGGGGCCAACGTCCTGACTTTC
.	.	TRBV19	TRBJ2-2	CASRERPNTGELFF	TGTGCCAGCAGGGAGCGCCCGAACACCGGGGAGCTGTTTTTT
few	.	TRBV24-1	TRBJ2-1	CATGEQDNEQFF	TGTGCCACCGGCGAACAGGACAATGAGCAGTTCTTC
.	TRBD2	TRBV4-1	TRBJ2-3	CASSITGTRPDTQYF	TGCGCCAGCAGCATTACCGGGACTAGGCCGGATACGCAGTATTTT
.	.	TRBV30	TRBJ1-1	CAWSEGMNTEAFF	TGTGCCTGGAGTGAAGGGATGAACACTGAAGCTTTCTTT
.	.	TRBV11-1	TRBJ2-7	CASSLTDGSYEQYF	TGTGCCAGCAGCTTAACGGACGGATCCTACGAGCAGTACTTC
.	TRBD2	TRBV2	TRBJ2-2	CASSILAGNTGELFF	TGTGCCAGCAGTATACTAGCGGGGAATACCGGGGAGCTGTTTTTT
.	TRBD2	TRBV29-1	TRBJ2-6	CSCGSSGANVLTF	TGCAGCTGCGGGAGCTCTGGGGCCAACGTCCTGACTTTC
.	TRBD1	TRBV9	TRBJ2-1	CASSAGTVYNEQFF	TGTGCCAGCAGCGCGGGGACAGTATACAATGAGCAGTTCTTC
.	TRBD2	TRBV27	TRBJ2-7	CASRPPSGRAYEQYF	TGTGCCAGCAGGCCCCCTAGCGGGAGGGCCTACGAGCAGTACTTC
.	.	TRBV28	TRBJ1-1	CASSLLGGVNTEAFF	TGTGCCAGCAGTTTATTAGGGGGGGTGAACACTGAAGCTTTCTTT
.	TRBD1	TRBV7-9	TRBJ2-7	CASSSHLNRGEQYF	TGTGCCAGCAGCTCCCACTTAAACAGGGGCGAGCAGTACTTC
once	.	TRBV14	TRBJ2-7	CASSRGGGVGYEQYF	TGTGCCAGCAGCCGCGGAGGAGGGGTCGGCTACGAGCAGTACTTC
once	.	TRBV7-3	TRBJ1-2	CASSLTPEGGNEGYTF	TGTGCCAGCAGCTTAACACCTGAGGGAGGGAATGAGGGCTACACCTTC
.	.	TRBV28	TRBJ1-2	CASSLYPTGQAYGYTF	TGTGCCAGCAGTTTATACCCAACAGGTCAGGCCTATGGCTACACCTTC
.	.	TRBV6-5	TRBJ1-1	CASSYGRGPAEAFF	TGTGCCAGCAGTTACGGGAGGGGCCCGGCTGAAGCTTTCTTT
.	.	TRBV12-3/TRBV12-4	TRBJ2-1	CASSLRQGKQFF	TGTGCCAGCAGTTTAAGGCAAGGAAAGCAGTTCTTC
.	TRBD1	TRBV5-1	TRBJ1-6	CASGLGQGFSPLHF	TGCGCCAGCGGCTTGGGACAGGGGTTTTCACCCCTCCACTTT
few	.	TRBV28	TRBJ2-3	CASSGTWVTQYF	TGTGCCAGCAGTGGGACTTGGGTTACGCAGTATTTT
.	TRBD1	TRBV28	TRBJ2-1	CASSSQGVSYNEQFF	TGTGCCAGCAGTTCTCAGGGGGTCAGCTACAATGAGCAGTTCTTC
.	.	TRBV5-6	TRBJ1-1	CASSRNRMNTEAFF	TGTGCCAGCAGCCGGAACAGGATGAACACTGAAGCTTTCTTT
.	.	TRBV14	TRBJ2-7	CASSDSTSYEQYF	TGTGCCAGCAGCGACAGTACCTCCTACGAGCAGTACTTC
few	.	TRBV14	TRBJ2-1	CASSQGRVSKHSYEQFF	TGTGCCAGCAGCCAAGGTCGGGTCAGCAAACATTCGTACGAGCAGTTCTTC
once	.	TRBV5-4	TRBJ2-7	CASSRPGTSYEQYF	TGTGCCAGCAGCCGCCCCGGGACCTCCTACGAGCAGTACTTC
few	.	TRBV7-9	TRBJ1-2	CASSEGDNRLRTYGYTF	TGTGCCAGCAGCGAGGGGGACAACCGGCTTCGAACTTATGGCTACACCTTC
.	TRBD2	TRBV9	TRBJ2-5	CASSPAGTSGSGETQYF	TGTGCCAGCAGCCCAGCTGGGACTAGCGGGAGTGGGGAGACCCAGTACTTC